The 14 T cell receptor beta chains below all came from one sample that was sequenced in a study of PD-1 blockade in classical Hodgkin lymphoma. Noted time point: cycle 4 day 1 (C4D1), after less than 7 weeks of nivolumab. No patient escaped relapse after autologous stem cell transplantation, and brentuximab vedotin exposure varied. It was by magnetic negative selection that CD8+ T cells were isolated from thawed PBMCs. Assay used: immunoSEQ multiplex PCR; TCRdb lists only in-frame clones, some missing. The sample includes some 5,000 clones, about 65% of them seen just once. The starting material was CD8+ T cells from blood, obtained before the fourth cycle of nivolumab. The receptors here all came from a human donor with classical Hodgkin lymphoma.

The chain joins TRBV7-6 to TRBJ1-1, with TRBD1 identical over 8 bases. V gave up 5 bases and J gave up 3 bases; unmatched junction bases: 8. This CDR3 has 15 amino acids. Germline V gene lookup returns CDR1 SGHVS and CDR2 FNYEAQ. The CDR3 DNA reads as TGTGCCAGCAGCCCCCAACAGGGGGTGGACACTGAAGCTTTCTTT. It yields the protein CASSPQQGVDTEAFF.

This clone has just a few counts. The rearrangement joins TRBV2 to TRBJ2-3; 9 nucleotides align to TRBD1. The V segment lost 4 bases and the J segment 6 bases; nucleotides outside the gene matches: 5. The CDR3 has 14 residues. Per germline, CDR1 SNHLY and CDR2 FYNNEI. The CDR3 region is CASSAQGARDTQYF. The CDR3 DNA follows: TGTGCCAGCAGTGCACAGGGGGCGCGGGATACGCAGTATTTT. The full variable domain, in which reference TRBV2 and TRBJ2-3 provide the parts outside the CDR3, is EPEVTQTPSHQVTQMGQEVILRCVPISNHLYFYWYRQILGQKVEFLVSFYNNEISEKSEIFDDQFSVERPDGSNFTLKIRSTKLEDSAMYFCASSAQGARDTQYFGPGTRLTVL.

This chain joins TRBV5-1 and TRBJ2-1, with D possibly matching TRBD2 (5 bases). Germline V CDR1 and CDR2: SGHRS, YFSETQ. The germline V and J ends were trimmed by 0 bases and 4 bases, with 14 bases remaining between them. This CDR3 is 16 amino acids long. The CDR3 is CASSLEVWEKYNEQFF. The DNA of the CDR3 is TGCGCCAGCAGCTTGGAAGTCTGGGAGAAATACAATGAGCAGTTCTTC.

The CDR3 reads CASSHLLAGGYNEQFF. CDR3 coding DNA: TGCGCCAGCAGCCACCTACTAGCGGGAGGATACAATGAGCAGTTCTTC. This chain links TRBV4-1 with TRBJ2-1; 12 positions agree with TRBD2. Germline CDR1 reads MGHRA; CDR2 reads YSYEKL. The ends lost 3 bases at V and 4 bases at J; junction bases unmatched: 4. The CDR3 loop spans 16 amino acids.

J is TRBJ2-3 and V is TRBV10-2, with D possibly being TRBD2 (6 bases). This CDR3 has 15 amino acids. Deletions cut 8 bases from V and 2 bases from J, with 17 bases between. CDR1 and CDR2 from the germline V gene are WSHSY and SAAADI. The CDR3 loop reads CASVGTGEPTDTQYF. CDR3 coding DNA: TGCGCCAGCGTTGGTACGGGAGAACCCACAGATACGCAGTATTTT.

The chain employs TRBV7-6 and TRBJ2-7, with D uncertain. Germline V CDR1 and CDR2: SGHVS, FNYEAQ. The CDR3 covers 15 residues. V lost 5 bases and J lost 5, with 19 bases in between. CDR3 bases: TGTGCCAGCAGCCGAGAGCTGAGTGTCGTCGACGAGCAGTACTTC. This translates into CASSRELSVVDEQYF.

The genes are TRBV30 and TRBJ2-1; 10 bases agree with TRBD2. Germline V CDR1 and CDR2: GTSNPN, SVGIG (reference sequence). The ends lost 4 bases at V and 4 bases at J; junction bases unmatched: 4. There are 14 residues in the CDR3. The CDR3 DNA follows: TGTGCCTGGACCACTAGCGGGATTTACAATGAGCAGTTCTTC. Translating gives CAWTTSGIYNEQFF.

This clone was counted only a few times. The CDR3 is CASSLAGTGSFNEQFF. The DNA for the CDR3 is TGTGCCAGCAGCTTGGCCGGGACAGGGAGTTTCAATGAGCAGTTCTTC. This chain links TRBV7-2 with TRBJ2-1; 9 nucleotides line up with TRBD1. The CDR3 has 16 amino acids. The V gene end was trimmed by 3 bases and the J gene end by 6 bases; junction bases not matched to a gene: 9. Germline lookup yields CDR1 SGHTA and CDR2 FQGNSA. Filled out from reference TRBV7-2 and TRBJ2-1, the complete variable domain reads GAGVSQSPSNKVTEKGKDVELRCDPISGHTALYWYRQSLGQGLEFLIYFQGNSAPDKSGLPSDRFSAERTGGSVSTLTIQRTQQEDSAVYLCASSLAGTGSFNEQFFGPGTRLTVL.

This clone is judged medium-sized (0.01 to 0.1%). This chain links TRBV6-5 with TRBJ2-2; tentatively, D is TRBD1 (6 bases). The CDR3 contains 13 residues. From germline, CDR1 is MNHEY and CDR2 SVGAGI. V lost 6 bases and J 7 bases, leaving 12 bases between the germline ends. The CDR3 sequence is CASSLQGYGELFF. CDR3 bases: TGTGCCAGCAGCTTACAGGGATACGGGGAGCTGTTTTTT.

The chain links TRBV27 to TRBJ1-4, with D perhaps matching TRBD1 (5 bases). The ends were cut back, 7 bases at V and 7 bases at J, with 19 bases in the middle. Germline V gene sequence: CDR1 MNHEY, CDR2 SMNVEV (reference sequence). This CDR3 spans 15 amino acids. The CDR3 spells CASTRGAGGSEKLFF. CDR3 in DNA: TGTGCCAGCACCCGAGGGGCCGGGGGTAGTGAAAAACTGTTTTTT.

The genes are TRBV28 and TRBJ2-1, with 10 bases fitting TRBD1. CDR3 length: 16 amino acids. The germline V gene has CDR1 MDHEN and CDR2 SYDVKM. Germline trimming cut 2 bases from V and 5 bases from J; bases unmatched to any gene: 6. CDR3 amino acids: CASSLPRDRGDNEQFF. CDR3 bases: TGTGCCAGCAGTTTACCTCGGGACAGGGGCGACAATGAGCAGTTCTTC.

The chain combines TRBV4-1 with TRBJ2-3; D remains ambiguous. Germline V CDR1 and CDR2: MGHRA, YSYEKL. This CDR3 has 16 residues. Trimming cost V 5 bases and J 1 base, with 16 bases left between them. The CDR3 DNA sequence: TGCGCCAGCAGCTCGCCGACCGGGTTAGGCACAGATACGCAGTATTTT. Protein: CASSSPTGLGTDTQYF.

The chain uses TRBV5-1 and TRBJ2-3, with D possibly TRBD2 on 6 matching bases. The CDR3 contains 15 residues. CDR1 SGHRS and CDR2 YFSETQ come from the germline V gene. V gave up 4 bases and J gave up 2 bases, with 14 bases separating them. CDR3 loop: CASSPPREDTDTQYF. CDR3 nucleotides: TGCGCCAGCAGCCCTCCCAGGGAGGACACAGATACGCAGTATTTT.

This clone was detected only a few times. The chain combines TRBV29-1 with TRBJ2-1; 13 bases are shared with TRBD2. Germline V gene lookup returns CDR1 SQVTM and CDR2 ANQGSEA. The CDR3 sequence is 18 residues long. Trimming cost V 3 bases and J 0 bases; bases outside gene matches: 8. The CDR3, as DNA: TGCAGCGTTGATTTTGGGGGACTAGCGGGAATCTCCTACAATGAGCAGTTCTTC. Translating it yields CSVDFGGLAGISYNEQFF.